These T cell receptor beta chains were read from a single sample in a study of cytomegalovirus exposure and HLA in healthy donors. The repertoire was sequenced with immunoSEQ multiplex PCR; TCRdb's copy has only in-frame clones and lacks some. This listing includes about 84,000 clones. Sequenced: PBMCs. These TCRs come from a man aged 45-65 years in good health and CMV-seronegative. CDR3s include the opening cysteine and the closing phenylalanine or tryptophan. The D gene is left open where the match is weak.

d_call: .
v_call: TRBV6-1
j_call: TRBJ1-1
cdr3_aa: CAILARDTEAFF
cdr3_nt: TGTGCCATCCTAGCAAGGGACACTGAAGCTTTCTTT

d_call: TRBD1
v_call: TRBV5-1
j_call: TRBJ2-3
cdr3_aa: CASSFGQGTDTQYF
cdr3_nt: TGCGCCAGCAGCTTTGGACAGGGGACAGATACGCAGTATTTT

d_call: .
v_call: TRBV4-3
j_call: TRBJ2-3
cdr3_aa: CASSRRGTDTQYF
cdr3_nt: TGCGCCAGCAGCCGGCGGGGCACAGATACGCAGTATTTT

d_call: .
v_call: TRBV19
j_call: TRBJ2-7
cdr3_aa: CASKVGGASEQYF
cdr3_nt: TGTGCCAGTAAGGTAGGGGGGGCCTCCGAGCAGTACTTC

d_call: .
v_call: TRBV28
j_call: TRBJ2-1
cdr3_aa: CASRRRGLLSEQFF
cdr3_nt: TGTGCCAGCAGACGCCGGGGACTCCTATCTGAGCAGTTCTTC

d_call: .
v_call: TRBV5-4
j_call: TRBJ2-1
cdr3_aa: CASSLGNRDNEQFF
cdr3_nt: TGTGCCAGCAGCTTGGGTAACAGGGACAATGAGCAGTTCTTC

d_call: .
v_call: TRBV6-1
j_call: TRBJ2-7
cdr3_aa: CASLVGNEQYF
cdr3_nt: TGTGCCAGTCTGGTCGGGAACGAGCAGTACTTC

d_call: .
v_call: TRBV5-1
j_call: TRBJ1-4
cdr3_aa: CASRDTPNEKLFF
cdr3_nt: TGCGCCAGTAGGGACACCCCTAATGAAAAACTGTTTTTT

d_call: .
v_call: TRBV7-2
j_call: TRBJ1-1
cdr3_aa: CASSLLGHNTEAFF
cdr3_nt: TGTGCCAGCAGCTTACTGGGACACAACACTGAAGCTTTCTTT

d_call: TRBD2
v_call: TRBV5-4
j_call: TRBJ2-7
cdr3_aa: CASSLRMRGGLGEQYF
cdr3_nt: TGTGCCAGCAGCTTAAGGATGCGGGGGGGCCTTGGTGAGCAGTACTTC

d_call: TRBD1
v_call: TRBV9
j_call: TRBJ1-2
cdr3_aa: CASSVGTGVGYGYTF
cdr3_nt: TGTGCCAGCAGCGTAGGGACAGGGGTTGGCTATGGCTACACCTTC

d_call: TRBD2
v_call: TRBV30
j_call: TRBJ2-7
cdr3_aa: CAWSFGGVYEQYF
cdr3_nt: TGTGCCTGGAGCTTCGGGGGGGTCTACGAGCAGTACTTC

d_call: .
v_call: TRBV10-3
j_call: TRBJ1-1
cdr3_aa: CATGSRQEMNTEAFF
cdr3_nt: TGTGCCACCGGTTCCCGACAGGAGATGAACACTGAAGCTTTCTTT

d_call: TRBD2
v_call: TRBV27
j_call: TRBJ2-3
cdr3_aa: CASSASPSGGVEGTQYF
cdr3_nt: TGTGCCAGCAGTGCTTCCCCTAGCGGCGGCGTCGAGGGTACGCAGTATTTT

d_call: .
v_call: TRBV28
j_call: TRBJ1-4
cdr3_aa: CASSFDPQGGEKLFF
cdr3_nt: TGTGCCAGCAGTTTCGACCCTCAGGGAGGTGAAAAACTGTTTTTT

d_call: .
v_call: TRBV12-5
j_call: TRBJ2-2
cdr3_aa: CASGPGNTGELFF
cdr3_nt: TGTGCTAGTGGTCCGGGGAACACCGGGGAGCTGTTTTTT

d_call: TRBD2
v_call: TRBV7-9
j_call: TRBJ2-2
cdr3_aa: CASSLARAGAGTGELFF
cdr3_nt: TGTGCCAGCAGCTTAGCCCGAGCGGGGGCCGGGACCGGGGAGCTGTTTTTT

d_call: .
v_call: TRBV30
j_call: TRBJ1-6
cdr3_aa: CAWSVQGTYNSPLHF
cdr3_nt: TGTGCCTGGAGTGTACAGGGAACCTATAATTCACCCCTCCACTTT

d_call: .
v_call: TRBV19
j_call: TRBJ1-5
cdr3_aa: CASSILSGSYSNQPQHF
cdr3_nt: TGTGCCAGTAGTATATTGTCAGGGTCCTATAGCAATCAGCCCCAGCATTTT

d_call: .
v_call: TRBV5-4
j_call: TRBJ1-1
cdr3_aa: CASSSVAEKAFF
cdr3_nt: TGTGCCAGCAGCTCTGTGGCCGAAAAAGCTTTCTTT

d_call: TRBD1
v_call: TRBV18
j_call: TRBJ1-6
cdr3_aa: CASSPVGTGNSPLHF
cdr3_nt: TGTGCCAGCTCACCGGTAGGGACAGGGAATTCACCCCTCCACTTT

d_call: TRBD1
v_call: TRBV11-2
j_call: TRBJ2-7
cdr3_aa: CASSFNRGYEQYF
cdr3_nt: TGTGCCAGCAGCTTTAACAGGGGCTACGAGCAGTACTTC

d_call: .
v_call: TRBV5-1
j_call: TRBJ2-7
cdr3_aa: CASSLQGGGYEQYF
cdr3_nt: TGCGCCAGCAGCTTGCAGGGAGGGGGCTACGAGCAGTACTTC

d_call: TRBD1
v_call: TRBV28
j_call: TRBJ2-6
cdr3_aa: CASSFPSGQVPSGANVLTF
cdr3_nt: TGTGCCAGCAGTTTCCCCTCCGGACAGGTTCCGAGTGGGGCCAACGTCCTGACTTTC

d_call: .
v_call: TRBV28
j_call: TRBJ2-7
cdr3_aa: CASRPGFSSYEQYF
cdr3_nt: TGTGCCAGCAGACCAGGGTTTTCCTCCTACGAGCAGTACTTC

d_call: TRBD2
v_call: TRBV9
j_call: TRBJ2-3
cdr3_aa: CASSVGLAGGIDTQYF
cdr3_nt: TGTGCCAGCAGCGTAGGACTAGCGGGGGGAATAGATACGCAGTATTTT

d_call: TRBD2
v_call: TRBV4-2
j_call: TRBJ2-1
cdr3_aa: CASSARRGGYNEQFF
cdr3_nt: TGTGCCAGCAGCGCCCGGCGGGGGGGATACAATGAGCAGTTCTTC

d_call: TRBD2
v_call: TRBV7-3
j_call: TRBJ2-1
cdr3_aa: CASSLPTSGPYNEQFF
cdr3_nt: TGTGCCAGCAGCTTACCCACTAGCGGCCCATACAATGAGCAGTTCTTC

d_call: .
v_call: TRBV4-3
j_call: TRBJ1-1
cdr3_aa: CASSQDRNTEAFF
cdr3_nt: TGCGCCAGCAGCCAAGACAGGAACACTGAAGCTTTCTTT

d_call: .
v_call: TRBV5-1
j_call: TRBJ2-1
cdr3_aa: CASSRDRPGNEQFF
cdr3_nt: TGCGCCAGCAGTAGAGACAGGCCCGGTAATGAGCAGTTCTTC

d_call: TRBD2
v_call: TRBV4-2
j_call: TRBJ2-3
cdr3_aa: CASSQARAGGSDTQYF
cdr3_nt: TGTGCCAGCAGCCAAGCTCGAGCGGGGGGCTCGGATACGCAGTATTTT

d_call: TRBD1
v_call: TRBV27
j_call: TRBJ1-2
cdr3_aa: CASSPLGQNYGYTF
cdr3_nt: TGTGCCAGCAGCCCGCTGGGACAGAACTATGGCTACACCTTC